This entry describes one T cell receptor beta chain. Its target is not known. 5'RACE template switching produced TCR cDNA carrying a universal primer site and UMIs. A single record per CDR3 protein comes from TCRdb applying MiXCR to the 5' RACE reads. The sample carries roughly 500,000 distinct CDR3 sequences, roughly 19% recorded once. This CDR3 is 15 amino acids long. V was clipped by 3 bases and J by 14 bases; unmatched bases: 15. The germline V gene has CDR1 SGHKS and CDR2 YYEKEE (reference sequence). The data were obtained in a study of T cells after yellow fever vaccination. Study-wide context: Preparing low-cell-number fractions relied on SMART-Seq v4 Ultra Low Input. General study points: Reappearance after the booster was seen for most primary-vaccination clones, at roughly 96% CD4 and 88% CD8. Some clonotypes were seen in both the CD4 and the CD8 compartments. These made up a small share and likely arose from convergent recombination.

The sample consisted of PBMCs, taken 15 days after the yellow fever booster vaccination. The rearrangement uses TRBV5-5 and TRBJ1-4; 8 bases align to TRBD1. This sequence was found in a man aged 25-40 years who received the YFV17D yellow fever vaccine. CDR3 in DNA: TGTGCCAGCAGCTCCAGAGACAGGGGCTTGAAGGGGCTGTTTTTT. It translates to CASSSRDRGLKGLFF.